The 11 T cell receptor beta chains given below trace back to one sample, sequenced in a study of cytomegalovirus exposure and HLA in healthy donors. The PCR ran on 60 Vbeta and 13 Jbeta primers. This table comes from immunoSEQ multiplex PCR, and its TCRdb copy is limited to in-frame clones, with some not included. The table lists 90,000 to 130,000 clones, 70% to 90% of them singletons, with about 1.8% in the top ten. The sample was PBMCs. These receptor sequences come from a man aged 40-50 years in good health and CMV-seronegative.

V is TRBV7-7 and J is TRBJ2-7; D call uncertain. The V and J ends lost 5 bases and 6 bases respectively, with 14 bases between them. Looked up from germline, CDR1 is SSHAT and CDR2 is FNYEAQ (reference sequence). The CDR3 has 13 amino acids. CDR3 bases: TGTGCCAGCAGCCCTGCCAATCGAGGCGAGCAGTACTTC. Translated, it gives CASSPANRGEQYF.

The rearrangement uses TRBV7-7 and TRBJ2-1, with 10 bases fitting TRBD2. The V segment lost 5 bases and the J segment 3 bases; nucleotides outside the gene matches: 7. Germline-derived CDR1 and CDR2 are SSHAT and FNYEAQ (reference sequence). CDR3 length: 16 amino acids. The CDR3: CASSPNPSGGYNEQFF. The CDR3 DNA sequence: TGTGCCAGCAGCCCAAACCCTAGCGGGGGCTACAATGAGCAGTTCTTC.

In DNA, the CDR3 is TGTGCCACCCTACCTCCCAGGGGCCCCTACAATGAGCAGTTCTTC. Translation: CATLPPRGPYNEQFF. The V and J genes are TRBV28 and TRBJ2-1; possible D gene TRBD1, 6 bases. There are 15 residues in the CDR3. Trimming removed 10 bases from V and 2 bases from J, with 18 bases in between. The germline CDR1 and CDR2 sequences are MDHEN and SYDVKM.

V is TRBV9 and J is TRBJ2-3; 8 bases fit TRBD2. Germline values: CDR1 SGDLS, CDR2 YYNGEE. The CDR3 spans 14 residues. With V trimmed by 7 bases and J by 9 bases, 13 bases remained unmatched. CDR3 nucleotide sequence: TGTGCCAGCGGAAGGGGGACCCCGGGGGGGACGCAGTATTTT. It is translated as CASGRGTPGGTQYF.

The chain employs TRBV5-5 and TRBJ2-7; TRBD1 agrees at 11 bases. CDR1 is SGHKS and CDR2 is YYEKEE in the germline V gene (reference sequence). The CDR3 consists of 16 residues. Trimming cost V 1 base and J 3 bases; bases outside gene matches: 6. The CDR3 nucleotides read TGTGCCAGCAGCTTGCAAACCGGGACAGGGGGCTACGAGCAGTACTTC. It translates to CASSLQTGTGGYEQYF.

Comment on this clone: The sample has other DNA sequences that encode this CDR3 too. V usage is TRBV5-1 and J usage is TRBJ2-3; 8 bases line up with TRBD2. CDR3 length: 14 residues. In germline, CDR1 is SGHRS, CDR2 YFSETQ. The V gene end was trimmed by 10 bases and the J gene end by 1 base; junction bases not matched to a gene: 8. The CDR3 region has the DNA TGCGCCTCAAGTCCACTAGCGGGCACAGATACGCAGTATTTT. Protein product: CASSPLAGTDTQYF. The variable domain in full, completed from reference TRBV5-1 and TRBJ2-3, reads KAGVTQTPRYLIKTRGQQVTLSCSPISGHRSVSWYQQTPGQGLQFLFEYFSETQRNKGNFPGRFSGRQFSNSRSEMNVSTLELGDSALYLCASSPLAGTDTQYFGPGTRLTVL.

The CDR3 nucleotides are TGTGCCAGCAGCGCGTTGGGGACAGCCAACACTGAAGCTTTCTTT. Translation gives CASSALGTANTEAFF. V is TRBV9 and J is TRBJ1-1; 7 bases are shared with TRBD1. The CDR3 covers 15 residues. J was trimmed by 2 bases and V by 3 bases; bases with no gene match: 7. Looked up from germline, CDR1 is SGDLS and CDR2 is YYNGEE.

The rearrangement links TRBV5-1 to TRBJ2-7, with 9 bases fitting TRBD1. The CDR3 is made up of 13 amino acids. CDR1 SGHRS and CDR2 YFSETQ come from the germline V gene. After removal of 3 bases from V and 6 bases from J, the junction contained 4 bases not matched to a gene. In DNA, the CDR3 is TGCGCCAGCAGCTGGACAGGGGAAGGCGAGCAGTACTTC. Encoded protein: CASSWTGEGEQYF. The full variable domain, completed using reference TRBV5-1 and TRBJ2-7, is KAGVTQTPRYLIKTRGQQVTLSCSPISGHRSVSWYQQTPGQGLQFLFEYFSETQRNKGNFPGRFSGRQFSNSRSEMNVSTLELGDSALYLCASSWTGEGEQYFGPGTRLTVT.

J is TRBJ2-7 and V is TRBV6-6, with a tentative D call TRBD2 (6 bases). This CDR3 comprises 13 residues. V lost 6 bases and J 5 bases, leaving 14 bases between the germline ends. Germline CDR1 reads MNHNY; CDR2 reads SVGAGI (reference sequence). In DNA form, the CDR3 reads TGTGCCAGCAGCAACCGGGGGAACGACGAGCAGTACTTC. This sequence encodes CASSNRGNDEQYF.

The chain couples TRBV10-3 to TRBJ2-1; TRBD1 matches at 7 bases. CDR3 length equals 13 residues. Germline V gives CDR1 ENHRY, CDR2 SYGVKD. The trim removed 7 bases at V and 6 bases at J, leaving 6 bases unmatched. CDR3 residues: CAIKTGISNEQFF. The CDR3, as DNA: TGTGCCATCAAGACAGGGATAAGCAATGAGCAGTTCTTC.

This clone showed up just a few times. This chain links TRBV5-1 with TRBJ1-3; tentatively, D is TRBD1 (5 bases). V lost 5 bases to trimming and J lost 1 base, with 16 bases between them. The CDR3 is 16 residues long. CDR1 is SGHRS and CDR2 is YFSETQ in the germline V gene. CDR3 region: CASRSQPGGSGNTIYF. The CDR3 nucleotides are TGCGCCAGCAGATCTCAACCCGGGGGATCTGGAAACACCATATATTTT.